This TCR beta chain was recovered during a study of blood T cell repertoires in COVID-19. Study background: Whether acute or convalescent, the COVID-19 samples came from the United States, Italy and Spain. Sources were T cells, B-cell-depleted T cells, or PBMCs; the material itself was cDNA or gDNA.

In the authors' methods: The assay estimated nucleated cells by amplifying reference gene primers. Generated by immunoSEQ multiplex PCR, the TCRdb table keeps only in-frame clones and is missing some. The V and J calls and clone size are taken from that table; D and trimming were inferred from the DNA. The repertoire holds about 180,000 clones, 85% to 90% seen once, with roughly an eighth in the top ten. The V gene end was trimmed by 4 bases and the J gene end by 1 base; junction bases not matched to a gene: 2. The CDR3 spans 15 residues. Germline assignment: CDR1 SGHAT and CDR2 FQDESV (reference sequence). Seattle-derived patients entered the study during active infection and were followed longitudinally.

This clonotype originated in a woman in her sixties or seventies with COVID-19, enrolled during active disease. The J gene is TRBJ2-3, the V gene TRBV11-1; 10 nucleotides line up with TRBD1. The source material was peripheral blood. The CDR3 region is CASSSGTGGTDTQYF. CDR3 bases: TGTGCCAGCAGCTCCGGGACAGGGGGCACAGATACGCAGTATTTT.